In this sample, the clone carrying this TCR beta chain turned up a few times. Its antigen is still unknown. This entry belongs to a study of T cell repertoires in cytomegalovirus infection. Study-wide results and limits: In two of eight donors, the top clonotype was HLA-C-restricted CMV-specific.

TCRdb reprocessed the reads via MiXCR and lists one record per CDR3 protein. The table has roughly 920,000 distinct CDR3 sequences, about a third seen once. V gave up 1 base and J gave up 2 bases, with 20 bases separating them. Germline CDR1 and CDR2: MNHNS and SASEGT. CDR3 length: 18 amino acids. The V gene is TRBV6-1, the J gene TRBJ2-5, with unresolved D. This sequence was found in a human donor in good health (CMV status not recorded). Some clones in this sample may be carry-over from other donors' samples. The starting material was cultured CD8+ T cells from PBMCs, obtained from culture after CMV antigen stimulation. The CDR3: CASSEGPTKIPPQETQYF. As DNA, the CDR3 is TGTGCCAGCAGTGAAGGGCCTACCAAAATACCCCCTCAAGAGACCCAGTACTTC.